This T cell receptor (beta chain) was identified during a study of regulatory T cells in long-lasting Graves disease. Trimming shortened V by 1 base and J by 2 bases, and 12 bases separated the two germline ends. This CDR3 spans 15 amino acids. In germline, CDR1 is MGHRA, CDR2 YSYEKL. Regarding time point: persistent/refractory GD, antithyroid drugs over 5 years with positive TRAb. Construction of the TCR library relied on RNA isolated from PBMCs. Through Arm-PCR of CDR3 regions and iRepertoire HTBI primers, TCR beta libraries were built. TCRdb re-analysed the multiplex PCR reads in MiXCR, keeping a single row per CDR3 protein. The table lists approximately 400,000 distinct CDR3 sequences, about a fifth of them singletons.

The sequence came from a female donor with Graves disease. The source was peripheral blood mononuclear cells (PBMCs), collected when the disease was refractory, from a patient treated with antithyroid drugs. The V call is TRBV4-1, the J call TRBJ2-7; D is tentatively TRBD1 or TRBD2 (5 bases each). CDR3 in DNA: TGCGCCAGCAGCCAAGTTGTGGGACCAACCTACGAGCAGTACTTC. This gives the protein CASSQVVGPTYEQYF.